Shown below are 32 T cell receptor beta chains from a single sample sequenced in a study of T cells in localized non-small cell lung cancer. Repertoires were generated with immunoSEQ multiplex PCR, while TCRdb's copy carries only in-frame clones and drops some. The table lists approximately 30,000 clones, around 93% of them singletons. Specimen: peripheral blood mononuclear cells, collected before any cancer treatment. These receptors were collected from a female donor of 60 years or more with stage II lung adenocarcinoma.

This rearrangement joins TRBV18 to TRBJ2-2; D ambiguous. V was shortened by 3 bases and J by 1 base, with 9 bases between the two germline ends. The V gene's germline CDR1 is KGHSH and CDR2 LQKENI. The CDR3 loop spans 15 amino acids. CDR3 nucleotides: TGTGCCAGCTCACCCCTGGACCAGAACACCGGGGAGCTGTTTTTT. Protein sequence: CASSPLDQNTGELFF.

The gene calls are TRBV30 and TRBJ2-2; D is perhaps TRBD1 (6 bases). Germline loops: CDR1 GTSNPN, CDR2 SVGIG (reference sequence). This CDR3 is 15 amino acids long. The V end lost 3 bases, the J end lost 4 bases, and 15 bases lay between the germline ends. DNA of the CDR3: TGTGCCTGGAGCGCGCAGCCCAGGGGCACCGGGGAGCTGTTTTTT. Amino acid sequence: CAWSAQPRGTGELFF.

This chain links TRBV5-1 with TRBJ1-1; the D is unclear. The germline V and J ends were trimmed by 0 bases and 1 base, with 7 bases remaining between them. Germline V gene data show CDR1 as SGHRS and CDR2 as YFSETQ. The CDR3 consists of 14 residues. Written as DNA, the CDR3 is TGCGCCAGCAGCTTGGAGGGAACGAACACTGAAGCTTTCTTT. Encoded protein: CASSLEGTNTEAFF.

This clone turned up a few times. The chain joins TRBV2 to TRBJ1-1, with a weak D call TRBD1 (6 bases). Germline V gene lookup returns CDR1 SNHLY and CDR2 FYNNEI. Trimming left V 4 bases short and J 8 bases short, with 11 bases between. The CDR3 has 12 amino acids. The CDR3 DNA is TGTGCCAGCAGTGGACAGGTGCCCGAAGCTTTCTTT. Amino acid sequence: CASSGQVPEAFF.

CDR3 DNA sequence: TGCGCCAGCAGCTCCGGGGACCCCTACAATGAGCAGTTCTTC. This sequence encodes CASSSGDPYNEQFF. The rearrangement joins TRBV5-1 to TRBJ2-1, with D perhaps TRBD1 or TRBD2 (5 bases each). CDR3 size: 14 residues. Looked up from germline, CDR1 is SGHRS and CDR2 is YFSETQ. Trimming removed 3 bases from V and 2 bases from J, with 9 bases in between. Combining the CDR3 with reference TRBV5-1 and TRBJ2-1 gives the whole variable domain KAGVTQTPRYLIKTRGQQVTLSCSPISGHRSVSWYQQTPGQGLQFLFEYFSETQRNKGNFPGRFSGRQFSNSRSEMNVSTLELGDSALYLCASSSGDPYNEQFFGPGTRLTVL.

The rearrangement uses TRBV4-3 and TRBJ1-2, with 9 bases identical to TRBD1. V was pared by 0 bases and J by 3 bases, with 8 bases of the junction left unmatched. CDR1 and CDR2 (germline): LGHNA, YSLEER. The CDR3 spans 17 residues. CDR3 nucleotide sequence: TGCGCCAGCAGCCAAGAGGCGGGGACAGGGATTGACTATGGCTACACCTTC. It yields the protein CASSQEAGTGIDYGYTF.

The chain combines TRBV7-2 with TRBJ1-6; possibly TRBD1 for D (5 bases). V shed 6 bases and J shed 7 bases, with 13 bases lying between them. There are 14 residues in the CDR3. Germline lookup yields CDR1 SGHTA and CDR2 FQGNSA. The CDR3 region is CASRHPGENSPLHF. DNA of the CDR3: TGTGCCAGCAGACATCCGGGGGAGAATTCACCCCTCCACTTT.

This clone was found once. The chain's CDR3 is CASSSPGSQNTIYF. For the CDR3, the DNA is TGTGCCAGCAGTTCCCCGGGGTCTCAAAACACCATATATTTT. The chain has TRBV28 and TRBJ1-3, with D hard to call. The CDR3 loop spans 14 amino acids. Looked up from germline, CDR1 is MDHEN and CDR2 is SYDVKM. Trimming stripped 4 bases from V and 6 bases from J, with 13 bases between.

This clone was counted once. The J gene is TRBJ2-3, the V gene TRBV6-5, with TRBD2 as a possible D gene (7 bases). V was shortened by 2 bases and J by 3 bases, with 12 bases between the two germline ends. Germline V CDR1 and CDR2: MNHEY, SVGAGI. The CDR3 loop spans 15 amino acids. The CDR3 DNA follows: TGTGCCAGCAGTTACGCGGGGGCGGGTACAGATACGCAGTATTTT. Its protein is CASSYAGAGTDTQYF.

V usage is TRBV4-1 and J usage is TRBJ1-2; no clear D gene. V gave up 0 bases and J gave up 0 bases, with 5 bases separating them. Germline loops: CDR1 MGHRA, CDR2 YSYEKL. The CDR3 spans 14 residues. CDR3 residues: CASSQDSANYGYTF. CDR3 sequence (DNA): TGCGCCAGCAGCCAAGATTCGGCTAACTATGGCTACACCTTC.

This CDR3 reads CASSPSSGRPSYEQYF. DNA of the CDR3: TGTGCCAGCAGTCCCTCTAGCGGGAGACCTTCCTACGAGCAGTACTTC. The chain recombines TRBV28 with TRBJ2-7; TRBD2 matches at 10 bases. The CDR3 is 16 amino acids. J gave up 1 base and V 5 bases, and 8 bases lay outside the gene matches. Germline V gives CDR1 MDHEN, CDR2 SYDVKM.

The rearrangement links TRBV5-6 to TRBJ1-5; TRBD1 matches 10 bases. Trimming removed 4 bases from V and 7 bases from J; junction bases left unmatched: 11. The germline CDR1 and CDR2 sequences are SGHDT and YYEEEE. The CDR3 contains 16 residues. The CDR3 sequence: CASSRDRGFGEQPQHF. In nucleotides, the CDR3 is TGTGCCAGCAGCCGGGACAGGGGTTTCGGGGAACAGCCCCAGCATTTT.

This chain links TRBV19 with TRBJ2-3; 12 bases agree with TRBD2. J lost 5 bases, V lost 6 bases, and 12 bases had no gene match. The V gene's germline CDR1 is LNHDA and CDR2 SQIVND (reference sequence). The CDR3 length is 17 residues. The CDR3 loop reads CASSPGLAGGPGDTQYF. The CDR3 DNA sequence: TGTGCCAGTAGCCCCGGGCTAGCGGGAGGGCCGGGAGATACGCAGTATTTT.

This rearrangement joins TRBV28 to TRBJ2-7, with no clear D. The CDR3 sequence is 14 residues long. V lost 3 bases to trimming and J lost 3 bases, with 12 bases between them. Per germline, CDR1 MDHEN and CDR2 SYDVKM. DNA of the CDR3: TGTGCCAGCAGTTTCAGTACCGGGTTCTACGAGCAGTACTTC. Translating gives CASSFSTGFYEQYF.

The gene calls are TRBV30 and TRBJ1-5; possible D gene TRBD1, 5 bases. CDR1 GTSNPN and CDR2 SVGIG come from the germline V gene (reference sequence). The CDR3 consists of 16 residues. The V and J ends lost 2 bases and 1 base respectively, with 15 bases between them. The CDR3 DNA follows: TGTGCCTGGAGTAGGAGACAGCGAGGAAGCAATCAGCCCCAGCATTTT. The encoded protein is CAWSRRQRGSNQPQHF.

This clone was seen just once. Other DNA sequences in the sample encode the same CDR3. V and J are TRBV7-2 and TRBJ2-5, with D uncertain. This CDR3 spans 13 amino acids. V lost 1 base to trimming and J lost 5 bases, with 8 bases between them. Germline values: CDR1 SGHTA, CDR2 FQGNSA. In DNA form, the CDR3 reads TGTGCCAGCAGCTTAGGGGGATTGGAGACCCAGTACTTC. It encodes CASSLGGLETQYF.

This chain links TRBV30 with TRBJ1-1; TRBD1 agrees at 7 bases. The J segment lost 1 base and the V segment lost 2 bases, leaving 4 bases of the junction unmatched. This CDR3 has 14 amino acids. The germline CDR1 and CDR2 sequences are GTSNPN and SVGIG (reference sequence). The CDR3 loop is CAWSPGQANTEAFF. CDR3 coding DNA: TGTGCCTGGAGTCCCGGACAGGCGAACACTGAAGCTTTCTTT.

V gene TRBV4-2 combines with J gene TRBJ1-4, with 7 bases lining up with TRBD1. The CDR3 runs to 17 residues. Germline V lookup: CDR1 LGHNA, CDR2 YNFKEQ. The ends lost 0 bases at V and 3 bases at J; junction bases unmatched: 7. DNA for the CDR3: TGTGCCAGCAGCCAAGATGGGCCGGGACAGCCTAATGAAAAACTGTTTTTT. Protein product: CASSQDGPGQPNEKLFF.

This sequence joins TRBV5-1 and TRBJ1-1; D not resolved. V lost 0 bases and J 0 bases, leaving 6 bases between the germline ends. The germline V gene has CDR1 SGHRS and CDR2 YFSETQ. This CDR3 contains 14 residues. The CDR3: CASSLVQMNTEAFF. The CDR3 DNA sequence: TGCGCCAGCAGCTTGGTACAGATGAACACTGAAGCTTTCTTT.

This chain uses TRBV5-1 with TRBJ2-1; TRBD2 agrees at 8 bases. The germline V gene has CDR1 SGHRS and CDR2 YFSETQ. Germline trimming cut 3 bases from V and 0 bases from J; bases unmatched to any gene: 8. CDR3 length equals 17 residues. The CDR3 loop reads CASSSKSGTSSYNEQFF. In DNA form, the CDR3 reads TGCGCCAGCAGCTCCAAGTCCGGGACTAGCTCCTACAATGAGCAGTTCTTC.

The chain carries TRBV10-3 and TRBJ1-6; weak D call: TRBD1 (5 bases). The ends were cut back, 5 bases at V and 4 bases at J, with 12 bases in the middle. CDR3 length equals 15 residues. Germline CDR1 ENHRY, CDR2 SYGVKD. CDR3 sequence reads: CAISSGTAYNSPLHF. The CDR3 region has the DNA TGTGCCATCAGTTCCGGGACGGCTTATAATTCACCCCTCCACTTT.

V is TRBV7-3 and J is TRBJ2-3; TRBD1 is a possible D gene (5 bases). Trimming took off 5 bases at V and 3 bases at J, with 12 bases between the two ends. Germline V lookup: CDR1 SGHTA, CDR2 FQGTGA. The CDR3 runs to 14 residues. CDR3 sequence (DNA): TGTGCCAGCAGCCGCCCCGACAGAACAGATACGCAGTATTTT. This codes for CASSRPDRTDTQYF.

The chain joins TRBV7-2 to TRBJ2-7; no reliable D call. V was clipped by 8 bases and J by 7 bases, with 21 bases between them. Germline V gives CDR1 SGHTA, CDR2 FQGNSA. This CDR3 is built from 14 residues. CDR3: CASLTPGGSREQYF. CDR3 DNA: TGTGCCAGCTTAACCCCCGGTGGTAGCAGGGAGCAGTACTTC.

The chain carries TRBV4-3 and TRBJ1-2; D unclear. The V end was cut by 3 bases, the J end by 5 bases, with 22 bases between. The germline CDR1 and CDR2 sequences are LGHNA and YSLEER. The CDR3 consists of 17 residues. CDR3 residues: CASSQGLGEDWVYGYTF. The CDR3 coding sequence is TGCGCCAGCAGCCAGGGCCTTGGGGAGGATTGGGTTTATGGCTACACCTTC.

The rearrangement uses TRBV2 and TRBJ1-1; D unresolved. Trimming took 5 bases from V and 2 from J, leaving 6 bases between them. Germline CDR1 and CDR2: SNHLY and FYNNEI. This CDR3 is 12 amino acids long. The CDR3 DNA reads TGTGCCAGCAGTCGGTTAAACACTGAAGCTTTCTTT. Its translation: CASSRLNTEAFF.

In its sample, this clone was seen a few times. V gene TRBV7-9 combines with J gene TRBJ2-7; D may be TRBD1 or TRBD2 (7 bases each). V shed 2 bases and J shed 2 bases, with 16 bases lying between them. Germline V gives CDR1 SEHNR, CDR2 FQNEAQ (reference sequence). This CDR3 comprises 16 residues. The chain's CDR3 is CASSLKGAGTTYEQYF. CDR3 bases: TGTGCCAGCAGCTTAAAGGGGGCTGGGACTACCTACGAGCAGTACTTC.

A single count supports this clone. The chain couples TRBV2 to TRBJ1-1; D unresolved. V was cut by 4 bases and J by 5 bases, with 11 bases left in between. This CDR3 comprises 13 residues. Germline CDR1 and CDR2: SNHLY and FYNNEI. In nucleotides, the CDR3 is TGTGCCAGCAGTGGGCAAAGTGGAACTGAAGCTTTCTTT. Translation: CASSGQSGTEAFF.

The chain carries TRBV2 and TRBJ1-2; D call uncertain. Per the germline V gene, CDR1 is SNHLY and CDR2 is FYNNEI. The CDR3 has 15 amino acids. Trimming left V 6 bases short and J 4 bases short, with 18 bases between. Written as DNA, the CDR3 is TGTGCCAGCAGATTGATGGCGGGCCCGGTCTATGGCTACACCTTC. It codes for CASRLMAGPVYGYTF.

The chain couples TRBV4-3 to TRBJ2-6; D perhaps matches TRBD2 (5 bases). Germline loops: CDR1 LGHNA, CDR2 YSLEER. The V end was cut by 0 bases, the J end by 0 bases, with 9 bases between. There are 17 residues in the CDR3. The chain's CDR3 is CASSQDGVSSGANVLTF. The CDR3 DNA reads as TGCGCCAGCAGCCAAGACGGGGTCTCCTCTGGGGCCAACGTCCTGACTTTC.

In its sample, this clone was seen once. The chain joins TRBV30 to TRBJ2-6; D uncertain. Per germline, CDR1 GTSNPN and CDR2 SVGIG (reference sequence). Trimming pared 2 bases from V and 0 bases from J, leaving 8 bases between. The length of the CDR3 is 15 residues. CDR3 in amino acids: CAWSFVNSGANVLTF. The DNA for the CDR3 is TGTGCCTGGAGTTTCGTGAACTCTGGGGCCAACGTCCTGACTTTC.

This clone was observed a single time. This sequence joins TRBV7-9 and TRBJ1-2; perhaps TRBD1 as D (6 bases). Germline V gene sequence: CDR1 SEHNR, CDR2 FQNEAQ (reference sequence). Trimming stripped 3 bases from V and 6 bases from J, with 11 bases between. The CDR3 runs to 13 residues. Here the CDR3 reads CASSFNRVDGYTF. The DNA for the CDR3 is TGTGCCAGCAGCTTTAACAGGGTGGATGGCTACACCTTC.

The rearrangement joins TRBV28 to TRBJ2-7; D not resolved. The CDR3 contains 12 residues. Germline CDR1 reads MDHEN; CDR2 reads SYDVKM. V was cut by 5 bases and J by 2 bases, with 7 bases left in between. CDR3 sequence (DNA): TGTGCCAGCAGTCGGTGGGCCTACGAGCAGTACTTC. Translating gives CASSRWAYEQYF.